The 22 T cell receptor beta chains given below trace back to one sample, sequenced in a study of blood T cell repertoires in COVID-19. Here immunoSEQ multiplex PCR was the method, and the copy in TCRdb shows in-frame clones only, minus some. The sample has under 100,000 clones, around 80% seen once. The specimen was peripheral blood. Receptors originate from a man in his 60s with COVID-19, enrolled during active disease.

This clone was found once. The gene calls are TRBV5-4 and TRBJ2-3; 8 bases line up with TRBD2. The CDR3 loop spans 16 amino acids. Trimming took 5 bases from V and 2 from J; bases not matched to a gene: 10. Germline CDR1 and CDR2: SGHNT and YYREEE (reference sequence). CDR3 nucleotide sequence: TGTGCCAGCAGACAAGTAACGGGAGGGTCCACAGATACGCAGTATTTT. Translation gives CASRQVTGGSTDTQYF.

The chain links TRBV18 to TRBJ1-2; 8 nucleotides agree with TRBD1. Trimming took 4 bases from V and 6 from J; bases not matched to a gene: 7. Germline lookup yields CDR1 KGHSH and CDR2 LQKENI. The CDR3 loop spans 14 amino acids. This CDR3 reads CASSLQGESHGYTF. In nucleotides, the CDR3 is TGTGCCAGCTCACTACAGGGGGAAAGCCATGGCTACACCTTC.

This clone was seen a few times. The rearrangement joins TRBV19 to TRBJ2-1; weak D call: TRBD1 (6 bases). The ends were cut back, 7 bases at V and 0 bases at J, with 13 bases in the middle. This CDR3 contains 15 residues. Germline loops: CDR1 LNHDA, CDR2 SQIVND (reference sequence). The CDR3 protein is CASISDRSSYNEQFF. CDR3 nucleotides: TGTGCCAGTATCTCAGACAGGAGCTCCTACAATGAGCAGTTCTTC.

This clone was counted a single time. This chain connects TRBV6-6 to TRBJ1-1, with TRBD1 identical over 10 bases. The junction had 7 bases not matched to a gene; V was cut back by 4 bases and J by 5 bases. This CDR3 has 15 residues. Germline CDR1 and CDR2: MNHNY and SVGAGI (reference sequence). CDR3 in DNA: TGTGCCAGCAGTTCCAGGGGGACAGGGGAGACTGAAGCTTTCTTT. This sequence encodes CASSSRGTGETEAFF.

This clone has just a few counts. J is TRBJ2-7 and V is TRBV6-5, with 13 bases matching TRBD2. CDR1 is MNHEY and CDR2 is SVGAGI in the germline V gene. Trimming took 8 bases from V and 5 from J; bases not matched to a gene: 6. The CDR3 covers 14 residues. The CDR3: CASRGLAGFNEQYF. CDR3 sequence (DNA): TGTGCCAGCCGGGGACTAGCGGGATTCAACGAGCAGTACTTC.

This clone has just one count. This rearrangement joins TRBV9 to TRBJ2-3; weak D call: TRBD1 (5 bases). V was shortened by 4 bases and J by 1 base, with 10 bases between the two germline ends. CDR3 length: 14 residues. Germline V gives CDR1 SGDLS, CDR2 YYNGEE. This CDR3 is CASSPGHRTDTQYF. Written as DNA, the CDR3 is TGTGCCAGCAGCCCAGGACACCGCACAGATACGCAGTATTTT.

This rearrangement joins TRBV5-4 to TRBJ1-4, with 7 bases aligning to TRBD1. J lost 8 bases, V lost 2 bases, and 18 bases had no gene match. CDR1 is SGHNT and CDR2 is YYREEE in the germline V gene (reference sequence). The CDR3 covers 18 residues. The CDR3 DNA sequence: TGTGCCAGCAGCTTAAGCGTCCGGTTCACAGGGGCCCAGGAAAAACTGTTTTTT. It is translated as CASSLSVRFTGAQEKLFF.

A single count supports this clone. The chain recombines TRBV11-3 with TRBJ1-1; a weak D match, TRBD1 (6 bases). Germline assignment: CDR1 SGHNT and CDR2 YENEEA. This CDR3 region has 13 residues. Deletions cut 5 bases from V and 5 bases from J, with 12 bases between. This CDR3 reads CASSRPGETEAFF. The CDR3 DNA follows: TGTGCCAGCAGCAGGCCAGGGGAAACTGAAGCTTTCTTT.

In nucleotides, the CDR3 is TGTGCCAGCTCACCCGACCACAGGGGGGATCCTGAAGCTTTCTTT. This codes for CASSPDHRGDPEAFF. V usage is TRBV18 and J usage is TRBJ1-1; 8 bases fit TRBD1. The CDR3 totals 15 residues. The germline CDR1 and CDR2 sequences are KGHSH and LQKENI. With V trimmed by 3 bases and J by 6 bases, 9 bases remained unmatched.

Here the CDR3 reads CASNRFSTDTQYF. The CDR3 region has the DNA TGTGCCAGCAACCGGTTTAGCACAGATACGCAGTATTTT. The gene calls are TRBV9 and TRBJ2-3; D not certain. The germline gives CDR1 SGDLS, CDR2 YYNGEE. The V and J ends lost 6 bases and 0 bases respectively, with 8 bases between them. The CDR3 totals 13 residues.

V usage is TRBV6-6 and J usage is TRBJ1-2; D unclear. Germline values: CDR1 MNHNY, CDR2 SVGAGI (reference sequence). This CDR3 is built from 13 residues. Trimming removed 7 bases at V and 6 bases at J, with 15 bases between. The CDR3 nucleotides read TGTGCCAGCACCACGGGAGGGTCCCATGGCTACACCTTC. Amino acid sequence: CASTTGGSHGYTF.

The rearrangement joins TRBV3-1 (or the pseudogene TRBV3-2) to TRBJ1-1; D not resolved. CDR3 length equals 16 residues. Looked up from germline, CDR1 is LGHDT and CDR2 is YNNKEL (reference sequence). V lost 1 base and J lost 5, with 17 bases in between. CDR3: CASSQGGGKPGTEAFF. Here the CDR3 DNA reads TGTGCCAGCAGCCAAGGAGGAGGCAAGCCGGGGACTGAAGCTTTCTTT.

The chain joins TRBV9 to TRBJ1-3; 9 positions match TRBD1. CDR3 length: 16 amino acids. Germline assignment: CDR1 SGDLS and CDR2 YYNGEE. V shed 2 bases, J shed 1 base, and the junction held 4 bases outside the gene matches. CDR3 region: CASSVTGGDSGNTIYF. The CDR3 region has the DNA TGTGCCAGCAGCGTGACAGGGGGTGATTCTGGAAACACCATATATTTT.

This clone appeared a single time. The J gene is TRBJ2-7, the V gene TRBV3-1 (or the pseudogene TRBV3-2); D may be TRBD1 (6 bases). CDR1 is LGHDT and CDR2 is YNNKEL in the germline V gene (reference sequence). Trimming shortened V by 6 bases and J by 6 bases, and 21 bases separated the two germline ends. The CDR3 covers 15 residues. The CDR3: CASRKEAQGKGEQYF. CDR3 DNA sequence: TGTGCCAGCAGAAAAGAGGCCCAGGGGAAGGGCGAGCAGTACTTC.

The rearrangement uses TRBV3-1 (or the pseudogene TRBV3-2) and TRBJ1-4; tentative D call: TRBD1 (6 bases). V lost 3 bases, J lost 7 bases, and 18 bases lay in between. The length of the CDR3 is 16 residues. CDR1 LGHDT and CDR2 YNNKEL come from the germline V gene (reference sequence). The CDR3 nucleotides are TGTGCCAGCAGCCAGATGACAGGCGCCCCTTCTGAAAAACTGTTTTTT. It yields the protein CASSQMTGAPSEKLFF.

The J gene is TRBJ2-3, the V gene TRBV19, with 7 bases matching TRBD1. Germline trimming cut 6 bases from V and 2 bases from J; bases unmatched to any gene: 5. Germline values: CDR1 LNHDA, CDR2 SQIVND (reference sequence). CDR3 length equals 14 residues. DNA for the CDR3: TGTGCCAGTAGGACAGGGTCTGCCACAGATACGCAGTATTTT. It yields the protein CASRTGSATDTQYF. Complete variable domain (other parts from reference TRBV19 and TRBJ2-3): DGGITQSPKYLFRKEGQNVTLSCEQNLNHDAMYWYRQDPGQGLRLIYYSQIVNDFQKGDIAEGYSVSREKKESFPLTVTSAQKNPTAFYLCASRTGSATDTQYFGPGTRLTVL.

This chain links TRBV15 with TRBJ2-5; TRBD1 might be the D (5 bases). V was shortened by 9 bases and J by 5 bases, with 10 bases between the two germline ends. Germline V CDR1 and CDR2: LNHNV, YYDKDF (reference sequence). The CDR3 contains 11 residues. The CDR3: CATTGGETQYF. In DNA, the CDR3 is TGTGCCACAACAGGTGGGGAGACCCAGTACTTC.

The rearrangement joins TRBV2 to TRBJ2-5; a weak D match, TRBD2 (6 bases). This CDR3 has 13 residues. V was trimmed by 5 bases and J by 9 bases, leaving 16 bases between them. Germline lookup yields CDR1 SNHLY and CDR2 FYNNEI. The CDR3 DNA reads as TGTGCCAGCAGTCCTCAAGGGACGGGGGCCCAGTACTTC. This encodes CASSPQGTGAQYF. Using reference TRBV2 and TRBJ2-5 for the parts outside the CDR3, the full variable domain is EPEVTQTPSHQVTQMGQEVILRCVPISNHLYFYWYRQILGQKVEFLVSFYNNEISEKSEIFDDQFSVERPDGSNFTLKIRSTKLEDSAMYFCASSPQGTGAQYFGPGTRLLVL.

This clone was recorded only once. The chain is built from TRBV5-4 and TRBJ1-4; no clear D. CDR3 length equals 16 residues. Looked up from germline, CDR1 is SGHNT and CDR2 is YYREEE (reference sequence). Trimming cost V 4 bases and J 0 bases, with 13 bases left between them. CDR3 protein: CASSPTVVATNEKLFF. In DNA form, the CDR3 reads TGTGCCAGCAGCCCAACAGTTGTCGCAACTAATGAAAAACTGTTTTTT.

The chain links TRBV5-1 to TRBJ2-7; 8 bases match TRBD1. The CDR3 consists of 15 residues. Germline loops: CDR1 SGHRS, CDR2 YFSETQ. Trimming at V came to 2 bases and at J to 3 bases, leaving 7 bases not matched to a gene. The CDR3: CASSLTGQAHYEQYF. The CDR3 DNA follows: TGCGCCAGCAGCTTAACGGGACAGGCGCACTACGAGCAGTACTTC.

The gene calls are TRBV2 and TRBJ2-5; 7 bases align to TRBD1. Trimming took 3 bases from V and 4 from J; bases not matched to a gene: 14. Germline CDR1 and CDR2: SNHLY and FYNNEI. The CDR3 consists of 17 residues. The CDR3 sequence is CASSDDRFGQGVETQYF. CDR3 coding DNA: TGTGCCAGCAGTGACGACCGATTTGGGCAGGGGGTAGAGACCCAGTACTTC.

The count of this clone is one. V usage is TRBV3-1 (or the pseudogene TRBV3-2) and J usage is TRBJ1-2; 10 positions agree with TRBD1. This CDR3 contains 16 residues. CDR1 is LGHDT and CDR2 is YNNKEL in the germline V gene (reference sequence). J gave up 4 bases and V 3 bases, and 8 bases lay outside the gene matches. The CDR3 bases are TGTGCCAGCAGCCACCTAACGGGACAGGGGCGCTATGGCTACACCTTC. It codes for CASSHLTGQGRYGYTF.